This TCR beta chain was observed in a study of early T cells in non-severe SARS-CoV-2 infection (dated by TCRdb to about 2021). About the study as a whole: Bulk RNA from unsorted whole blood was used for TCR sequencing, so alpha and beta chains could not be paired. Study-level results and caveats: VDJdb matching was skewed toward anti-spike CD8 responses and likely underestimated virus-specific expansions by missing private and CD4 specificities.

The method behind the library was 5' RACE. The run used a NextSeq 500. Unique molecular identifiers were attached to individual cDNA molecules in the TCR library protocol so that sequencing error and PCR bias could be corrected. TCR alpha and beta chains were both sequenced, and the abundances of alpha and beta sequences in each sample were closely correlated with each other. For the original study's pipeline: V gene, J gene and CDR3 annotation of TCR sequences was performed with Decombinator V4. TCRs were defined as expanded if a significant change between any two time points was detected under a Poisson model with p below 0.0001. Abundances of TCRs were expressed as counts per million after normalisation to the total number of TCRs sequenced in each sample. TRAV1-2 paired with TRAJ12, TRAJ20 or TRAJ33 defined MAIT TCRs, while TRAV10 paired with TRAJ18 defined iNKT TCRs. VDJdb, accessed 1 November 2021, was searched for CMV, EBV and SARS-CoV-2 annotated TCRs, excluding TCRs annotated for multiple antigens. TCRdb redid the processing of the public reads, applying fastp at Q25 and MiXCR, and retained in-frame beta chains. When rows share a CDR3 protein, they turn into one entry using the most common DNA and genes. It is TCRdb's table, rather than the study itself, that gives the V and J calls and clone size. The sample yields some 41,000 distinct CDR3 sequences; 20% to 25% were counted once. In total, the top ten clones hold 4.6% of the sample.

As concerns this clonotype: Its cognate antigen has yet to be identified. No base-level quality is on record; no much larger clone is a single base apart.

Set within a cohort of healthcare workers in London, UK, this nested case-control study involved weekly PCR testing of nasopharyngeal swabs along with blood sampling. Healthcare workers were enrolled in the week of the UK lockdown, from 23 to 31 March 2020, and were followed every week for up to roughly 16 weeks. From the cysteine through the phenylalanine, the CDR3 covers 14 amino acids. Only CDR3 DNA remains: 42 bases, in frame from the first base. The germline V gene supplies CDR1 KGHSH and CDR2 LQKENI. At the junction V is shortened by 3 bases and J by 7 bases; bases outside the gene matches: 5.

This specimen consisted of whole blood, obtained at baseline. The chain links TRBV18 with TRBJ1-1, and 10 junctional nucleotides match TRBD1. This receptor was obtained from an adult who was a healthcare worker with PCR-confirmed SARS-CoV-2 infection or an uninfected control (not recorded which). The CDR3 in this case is CASSPRDRGVEAFF. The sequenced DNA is TGTGCCAGCTCACCGCGGGACAGGGGAGTTGAAGCTTTCTTT. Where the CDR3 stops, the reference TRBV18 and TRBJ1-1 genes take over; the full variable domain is NAGVMQNPRHLVRRRGQEARLRCSPMKGHSHVYWYRQLPEEGLKFMVYLQKENIIDESGMPKERFSAEFPKEGPSILRIQQVVRGDSAAYFCASSPRDRGVEAFFGQGTRLTVV.